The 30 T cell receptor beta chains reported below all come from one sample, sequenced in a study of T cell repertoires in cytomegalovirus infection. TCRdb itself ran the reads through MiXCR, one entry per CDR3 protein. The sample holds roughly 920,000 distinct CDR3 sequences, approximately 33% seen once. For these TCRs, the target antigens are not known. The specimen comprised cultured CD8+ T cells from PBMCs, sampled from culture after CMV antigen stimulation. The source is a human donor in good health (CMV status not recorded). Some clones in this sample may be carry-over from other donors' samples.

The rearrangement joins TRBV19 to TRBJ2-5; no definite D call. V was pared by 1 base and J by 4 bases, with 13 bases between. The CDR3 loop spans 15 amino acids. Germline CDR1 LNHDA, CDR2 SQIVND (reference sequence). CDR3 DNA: TGTGCCAGTAGTATAGTTGGTGGGGTAGCAGAGACCCAGTACTTC. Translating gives CASSIVGGVAETQYF.

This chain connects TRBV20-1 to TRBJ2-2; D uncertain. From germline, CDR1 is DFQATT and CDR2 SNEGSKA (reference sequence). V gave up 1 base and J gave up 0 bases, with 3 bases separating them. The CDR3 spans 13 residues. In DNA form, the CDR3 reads TGCAGTGCTAGAGGCCCGAACACCGGGGAGCTGTTTTTT. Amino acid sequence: CSARGPNTGELFF.

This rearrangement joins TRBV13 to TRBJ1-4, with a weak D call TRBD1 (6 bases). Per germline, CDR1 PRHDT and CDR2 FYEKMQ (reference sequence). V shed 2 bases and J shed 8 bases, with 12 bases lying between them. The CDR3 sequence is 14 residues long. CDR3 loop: CASSLRGDWEKLFF. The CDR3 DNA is TGTGCCAGCAGCTTAAGGGGGGACTGGGAAAAACTGTTTTTT.

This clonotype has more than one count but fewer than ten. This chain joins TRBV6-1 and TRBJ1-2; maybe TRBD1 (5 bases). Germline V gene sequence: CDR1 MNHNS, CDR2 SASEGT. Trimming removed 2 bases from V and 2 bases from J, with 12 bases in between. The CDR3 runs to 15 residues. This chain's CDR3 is CASSELGHLNYGYTF. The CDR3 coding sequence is TGTGCCAGCAGTGAATTAGGACACCTAAACTATGGCTACACCTTC.

The CDR3: CASTLLGTGYTDTQYF. The DNA of the CDR3 is TGTGCCAGCACACTCCTCGGGACAGGGTACACAGATACGCAGTATTTT. The chain carries TRBV6-2 or TRBV6-3 and TRBJ2-3; TRBD1 matches 9 bases. The CDR3 is 16 amino acids. Germline V gene sequence: CDR1 MNHEY, CDR2 SVGEGT. V dropped 7 bases and J dropped 2; count of bases not matched to a gene: 10.

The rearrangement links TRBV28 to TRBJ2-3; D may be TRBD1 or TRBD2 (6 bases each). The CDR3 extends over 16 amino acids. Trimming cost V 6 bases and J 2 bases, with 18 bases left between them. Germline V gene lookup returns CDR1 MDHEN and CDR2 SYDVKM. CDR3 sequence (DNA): TGTGCCAGCAGCCACTTTAGGGGGGCCGACACAGATACGCAGTATTTT. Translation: CASSHFRGADTDTQYF.

The CDR3 sequence is CASSPLGTGGNQPQHF. CDR3 bases: TGTGCCAGCAGCCCACTGGGGACAGGGGGCAATCAGCCCCAGCATTTT. This chain uses TRBV5-5 with TRBJ1-5, with 10 positions matching TRBD1. The germline V gene encodes CDR1 SGHKS and CDR2 YYEKEE (reference sequence). The trim removed 4 bases at V and 2 bases at J, leaving 6 bases unmatched. CDR3 length equals 16 residues.

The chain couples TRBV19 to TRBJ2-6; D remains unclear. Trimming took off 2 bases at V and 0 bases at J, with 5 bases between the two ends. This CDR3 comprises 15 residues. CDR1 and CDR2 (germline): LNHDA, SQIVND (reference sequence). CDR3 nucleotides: TGTGCCAGTAGTATATCCCTCTCTGGGGCCAACGTCCTGACTTTC. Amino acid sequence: CASSISLSGANVLTF.

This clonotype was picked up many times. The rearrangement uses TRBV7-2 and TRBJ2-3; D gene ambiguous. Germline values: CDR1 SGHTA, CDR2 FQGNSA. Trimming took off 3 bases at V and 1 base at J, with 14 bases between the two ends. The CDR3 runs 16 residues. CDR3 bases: TGTGCCAGCAGCTTCTACAGAGCTTCAGGCACAGATACGCAGTATTTT. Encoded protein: CASSFYRASGTDTQYF.

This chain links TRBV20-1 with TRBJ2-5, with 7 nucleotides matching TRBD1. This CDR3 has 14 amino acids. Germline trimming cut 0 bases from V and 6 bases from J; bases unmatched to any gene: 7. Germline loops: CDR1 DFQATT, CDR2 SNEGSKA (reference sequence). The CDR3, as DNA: TGCAGTGCTAGAGATCGGGCAGGGGGAAAGACCCAGTACTTC. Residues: CSARDRAGGKTQYF.

The CDR3 coding sequence is TGTGCCAGCAGGTGGGACGTAAGCTCTGGAAACACCATATATTTT. Its protein is CASRWDVSSGNTIYF. The V gene is TRBV28, the J gene TRBJ1-3; perhaps TRBD1 as D (5 bases). The CDR3 runs to 15 residues. With 6 bases removed from V and 0 bases from J, the gap between germline ends came to 12 bases. Per the germline V gene, CDR1 is MDHEN and CDR2 is SYDVKM.

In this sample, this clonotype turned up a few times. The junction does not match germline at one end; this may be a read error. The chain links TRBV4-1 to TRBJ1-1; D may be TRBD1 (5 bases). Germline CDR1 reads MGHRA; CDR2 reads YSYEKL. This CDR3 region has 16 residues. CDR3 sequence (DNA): TGTGCCAGCAGCCAAGGGAAGGCAGGGCGGGACACTGAAGCTTTCTTT. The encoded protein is CASSQGKAGRDTEAFF.

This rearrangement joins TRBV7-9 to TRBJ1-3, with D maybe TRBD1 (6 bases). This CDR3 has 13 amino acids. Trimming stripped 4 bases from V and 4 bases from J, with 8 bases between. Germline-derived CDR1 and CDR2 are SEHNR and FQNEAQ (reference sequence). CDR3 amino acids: CASSYTGGNTIYF. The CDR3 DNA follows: TGTGCCAGCAGCTACACAGGGGGAAACACCATATATTTT. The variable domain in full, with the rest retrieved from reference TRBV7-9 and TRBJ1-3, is DTGVSQNPRHKITKRGQNVTFRCDPISEHNRLYWYRQTLGQGPEFLTYFQNEAQLEKSRLLSDRFSAERPKGSFSTLEIQRTEQGDSAMYLCASSYTGGNTIYFGEGSWLTVV.

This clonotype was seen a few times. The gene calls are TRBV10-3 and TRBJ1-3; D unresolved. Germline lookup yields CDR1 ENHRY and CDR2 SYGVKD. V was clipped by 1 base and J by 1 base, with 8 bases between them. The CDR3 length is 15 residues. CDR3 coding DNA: TGTGCCATCAGTGAGTTCGGAGGTTCTGGAAACACCATATATTTT. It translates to CAISEFGGSGNTIYF.

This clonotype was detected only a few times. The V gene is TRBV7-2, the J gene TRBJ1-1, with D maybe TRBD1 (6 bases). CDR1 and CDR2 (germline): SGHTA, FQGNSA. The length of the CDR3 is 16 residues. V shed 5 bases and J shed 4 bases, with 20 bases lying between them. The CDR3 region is CASSPYLQGPATEAFF. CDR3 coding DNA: TGTGCCAGCAGCCCCTACTTACAGGGACCGGCCACTGAAGCTTTCTTT. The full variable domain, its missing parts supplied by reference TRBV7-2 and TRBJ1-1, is GAGVSQSPSNKVTEKGKDVELRCDPISGHTALYWYRQSLGQGLEFLIYFQGNSAPDKSGLPSDRFSAERTGGSVSTLTIQRTQQEDSAVYLCASSPYLQGPATEAFFGQGTRLTVV.

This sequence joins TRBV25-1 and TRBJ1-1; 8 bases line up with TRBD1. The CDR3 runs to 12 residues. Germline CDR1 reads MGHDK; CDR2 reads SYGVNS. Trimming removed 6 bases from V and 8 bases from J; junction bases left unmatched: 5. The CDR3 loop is CASRLTGAEAFF. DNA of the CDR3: TGTGCCAGCAGGCTGACAGGGGCCGAAGCTTTCTTT. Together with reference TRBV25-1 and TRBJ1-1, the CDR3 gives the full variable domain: EADIYQTPRYLVIGTGKKITLECSQTMGHDKMYWYQQDPGMELHLIHYSYGVNSTEKGDLSSESTVSRIRTEHFPLTLESARPSHTSQYLCASRLTGAEAFFGQGTRLTVV.

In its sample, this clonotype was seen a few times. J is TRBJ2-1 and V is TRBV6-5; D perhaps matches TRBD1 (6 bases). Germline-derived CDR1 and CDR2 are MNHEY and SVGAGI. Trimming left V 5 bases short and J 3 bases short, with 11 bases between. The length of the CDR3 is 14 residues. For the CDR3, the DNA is TGTGCCAGCAGTGCAGGGGATTTCTACAATGAGCAGTTCTTC. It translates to CASSAGDFYNEQFF.

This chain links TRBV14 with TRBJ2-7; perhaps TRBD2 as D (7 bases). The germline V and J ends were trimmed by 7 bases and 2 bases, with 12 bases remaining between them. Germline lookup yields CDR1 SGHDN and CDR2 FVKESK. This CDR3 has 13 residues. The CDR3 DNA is TGTGCCAGCAAACGAGGGGGGGCCTACGAGCAGTACTTC. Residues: CASKRGGAYEQYF.

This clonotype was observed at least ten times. CDR3 region: CASSSRQGPYNEQFF. The CDR3 DNA reads TGTGCCAGCAGCTCGAGACAGGGGCCTTACAATGAGCAGTTCTTC. The gene calls are TRBV7-9 and TRBJ2-1, with 8 bases that match TRBD1. J lost 4 bases, V lost 4 bases, and 6 bases had no gene match. There are 15 residues in the CDR3. CDR1 SEHNR and CDR2 FQNEAQ come from the germline V gene (reference sequence).

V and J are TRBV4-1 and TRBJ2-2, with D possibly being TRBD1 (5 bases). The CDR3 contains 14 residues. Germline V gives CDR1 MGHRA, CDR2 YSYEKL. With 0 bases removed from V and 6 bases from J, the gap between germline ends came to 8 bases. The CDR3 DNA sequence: TGCGCCAGCAGCCAAGACAGGGATGCCGGGGAGCTGTTTTTT. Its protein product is CASSQDRDAGELFF.

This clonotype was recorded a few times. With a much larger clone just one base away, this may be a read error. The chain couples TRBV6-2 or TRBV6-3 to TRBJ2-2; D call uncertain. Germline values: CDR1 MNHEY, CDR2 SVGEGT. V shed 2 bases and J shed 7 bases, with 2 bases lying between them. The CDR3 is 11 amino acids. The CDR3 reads CASSYNGELFF. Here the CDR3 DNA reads TGTGCCAGCAGTTACAACGGGGAGCTGTTTTTT.

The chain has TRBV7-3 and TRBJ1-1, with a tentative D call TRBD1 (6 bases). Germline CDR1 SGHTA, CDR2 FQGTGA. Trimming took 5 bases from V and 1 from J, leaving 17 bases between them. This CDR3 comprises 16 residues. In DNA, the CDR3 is TGTGCCAGCAGCGCAGGAGGCGGGGGCCGGAACACTGAAGCTTTCTTT. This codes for CASSAGGGGRNTEAFF.

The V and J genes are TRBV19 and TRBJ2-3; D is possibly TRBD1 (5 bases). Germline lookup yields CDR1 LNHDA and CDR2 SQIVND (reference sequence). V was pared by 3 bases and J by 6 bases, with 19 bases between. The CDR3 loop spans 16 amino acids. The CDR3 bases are TGTGCCAGTAGTATGGGCCGCACGAGGACACTGGATACGCAGTATTTT. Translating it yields CASSMGRTRTLDTQYF.

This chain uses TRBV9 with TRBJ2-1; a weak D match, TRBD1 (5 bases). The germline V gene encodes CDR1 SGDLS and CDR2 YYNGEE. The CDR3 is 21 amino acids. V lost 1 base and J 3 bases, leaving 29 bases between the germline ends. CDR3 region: CASSVPQTTDFRPGNYNEQFF. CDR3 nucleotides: TGTGCCAGCAGCGTACCCCAGACGACAGATTTTCGGCCCGGTAACTACAATGAGCAGTTCTTC.

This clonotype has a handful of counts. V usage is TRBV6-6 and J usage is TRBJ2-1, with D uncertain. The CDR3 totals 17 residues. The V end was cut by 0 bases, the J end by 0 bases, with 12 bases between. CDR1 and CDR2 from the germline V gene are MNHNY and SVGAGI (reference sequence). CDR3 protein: CASSYSADRSSYNEQFF. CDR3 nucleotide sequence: TGTGCCAGCAGTTACTCAGCAGACCGGAGCTCCTACAATGAGCAGTTCTTC.

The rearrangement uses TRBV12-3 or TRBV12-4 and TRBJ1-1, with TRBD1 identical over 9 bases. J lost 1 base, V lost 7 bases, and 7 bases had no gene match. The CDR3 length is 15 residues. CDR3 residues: CASILRQGGNTEAFF. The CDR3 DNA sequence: TGTGCCAGCATCCTCCGACAGGGGGGGAACACTGAAGCTTTCTTT.

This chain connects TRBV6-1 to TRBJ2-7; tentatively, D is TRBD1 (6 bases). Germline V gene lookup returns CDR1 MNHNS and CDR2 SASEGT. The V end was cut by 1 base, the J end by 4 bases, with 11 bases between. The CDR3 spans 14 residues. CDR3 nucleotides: TGTGCCAGCAGTGAAGAGAACAGGGCGTACGAGCAGTACGTC. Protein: CASSEENRAYEQYV.

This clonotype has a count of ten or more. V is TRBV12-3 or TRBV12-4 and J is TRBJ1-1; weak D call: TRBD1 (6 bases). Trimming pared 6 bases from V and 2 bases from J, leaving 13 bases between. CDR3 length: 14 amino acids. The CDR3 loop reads CASRTRRGNTEAFF. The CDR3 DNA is TGTGCCAGCAGAACCCGCAGGGGAAACACTGAAGCTTTCTTT.

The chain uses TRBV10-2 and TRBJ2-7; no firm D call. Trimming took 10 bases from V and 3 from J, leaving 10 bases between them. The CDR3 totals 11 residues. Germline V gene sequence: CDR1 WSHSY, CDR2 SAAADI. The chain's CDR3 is CATKDGYEQYF. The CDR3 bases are TGCGCCACAAAGGACGGCTACGAGCAGTACTTC.

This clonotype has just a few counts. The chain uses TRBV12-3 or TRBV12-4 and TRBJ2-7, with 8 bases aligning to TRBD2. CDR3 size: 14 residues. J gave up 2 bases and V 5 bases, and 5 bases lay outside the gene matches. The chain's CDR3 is CASSGAGVTYEQYF. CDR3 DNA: TGTGCCAGCAGTGGAGCGGGGGTGACCTACGAGCAGTACTTC.